This T cell receptor beta chain was captured in a study of blood T cell repertoires in COVID-19. Study in general: Collection of acute and convalescent COVID-19 samples took place in the United States, Italy and Spain. Nucleic acid was either cDNA or gDNA, and it came from T cells, B-cell-depleted T cells, or PBMCs.

The germline V and J ends were trimmed by 2 bases and 4 bases, with 10 bases remaining between them. Germline lookup yields CDR1 SGHDT and CDR2 YYEEEE. The CDR3 contains 14 residues. In the original analysis: Amplification of reference gene primers provided the estimated nucleated cell counts. Data came from immunoSEQ multiplex PCR; TCRdb stores just in-frame clones and leaves some out. V, J and clone size were drawn from that table, and D and trimming were deduced from the DNA. The sample shows more than 35,000 clones, 55% to 75% of them seen only once. This clonotype was sampled from an elderly man with acute or convalescent COVID-19. The chain couples TRBV5-6 to TRBJ2-1; D not resolved. The specimen sequenced was peripheral blood. This CDR3 reads CASSFGSSYNEQFF. The CDR3 nucleotides are TGTGCCAGCAGCTTTGGCTCCAGTTACAATGAGCAGTTCTTC.